A selection of T cell receptor beta chains follows, all from one sample in a study of molecular identifiers for immune sequencing clone quantification. TCRdb itself ran the PCR reads through MiXCR, one entry per CDR3 protein. Of nearly 650,000 distinct CDR3 sequences in the sample, around 25% are singletons; the top ten hold about 0.81%. The sample taken for sequencing was naive CD8+ T cells from blood, with Jurkat cell RNA spiked in. These receptors were obtained from a human donor in good health. Some libraries in this study had Jurkat cell RNA spiked in. The CDR3 runs from the conserved cysteine through the conserved F or W. The D gene is left open where the match is weak. Rows may omit the clone size; those that give it use once, few, many or a size class.

size: .
V: TRBV28
D: .
J: TRBJ1-3
DNA: TGTGCCAGCAGGCAAATTGAGGGGACTGGAAACACCATATATTTT
CDR3: CASRQIEGTGNTIYF

size: .
V: TRBV4-3
D: .
J: TRBJ2-1
DNA: TGCGCCAGCAGCCAAGCGGCTAGCACAAGGGGGAATGGGCAGTTCTTC
CDR3: CASSQAASTRGNGQFF

size: few
V: TRBV23-1
D: .
J: TRBJ1-1
DNA: TGCGCCAGCAGTCATCCAAGTCAATCGAACACTGAAGCTTTCTTT
CDR3: CASSHPSQSNTEAFF

size: many
V: TRBV28
D: .
J: TRBJ1-1
DNA: TGTGCCAGCAGTTTAGGAACAGGGCTGAACACTGAAGCTTTCTTT
CDR3: CASSLGTGLNTEAFF

size: .
V: TRBV20-1
D: TRBD2
J: TRBJ2-1
DNA: TGCAGTGCTCCACCTGGGACTAGCGCTCCCAATGAGCAGTTCTTC
CDR3: CSAPPGTSAPNEQFF

size: many
V: TRBV29-1
D: TRBD2
J: TRBJ2-7
DNA: TGCAGCGTTGAAATGCGGGGGGGGACTAGCGGGAGCTACGAGCAGTACTTC
CDR3: CSVEMRGGTSGSYEQYF

size: few
V: TRBV7-7
D: .
J: TRBJ2-2
DNA: TGTGCCAGCAGCCCCCATCCTGAAATGAACACCGGGGAGCTGTTTTTT
CDR3: CASSPHPEMNTGELFF

size: .
V: TRBV28
D: .
J: TRBJ2-2
DNA: TGTGCCACAGCCGAGGTAAACACCGGGGAGCTGTTTTTT
CDR3: CATAEVNTGELFF

size: many
V: TRBV30
D: TRBD1
J: TRBJ2-7
DNA: TGTGCCTGGACCGAGGACAGGGAGATCTACGAGCAGTACTTC
CDR3: CAWTEDREIYEQYF

size: .
V: TRBV29-1
D: .
J: TRBJ2-7
DNA: TGCAGCGGGTATGACACCTCCTACGAGCAGTACTTC
CDR3: CSGYDTSYEQYF

size: .
V: TRBV9
D: .
J: TRBJ2-1
DNA: TGTGCCAGCAGCGTAGGGTTGCGGGTCTCCTACAATGAGCAGTTCTTC
CDR3: CASSVGLRVSYNEQFF

size: few
V: TRBV30
D: .
J: TRBJ1-4
DNA: TGTGCCTGGAGTGTATCAGGAGTTGAAGAAAAACTGTTTTTT
CDR3: CAWSVSGVEEKLFF

size: many
V: TRBV5-6
D: .
J: TRBJ1-5
DNA: TGTGCCAGCCATTGGGGGAATCAGCCCCAGCATTTT
CDR3: CASHWGNQPQHF

size: many
V: TRBV7-9
D: .
J: TRBJ2-5
DNA: TGTGCCAGCAGGAGCGGGCACCAAGAGACCCAGTACTTC
CDR3: CASRSGHQETQYF

size: many
V: TRBV25-1
D: .
J: TRBJ1-1
DNA: TGTGCCAGCTTACGCACAGGTCCGAACACTGAAGCTTTCTTT
CDR3: CASLRTGPNTEAFF

size: many
V: TRBV4-3
D: TRBD1
J: TRBJ2-7
DNA: TGCGCCAGCAGCCAAGATTGGGGGCGGACAGGGGGCAATGAGCAGTACTTC
CDR3: CASSQDWGRTGGNEQYF

size: once
V: TRBV20-1
D: TRBD2
J: TRBJ2-7
DNA: TGCAGTACTAGAGAGACCAGTAGCGGGAGCACCTACGAGCAGTACTTC
CDR3: CSTRETSSGSTYEQYF

size: many
V: TRBV7-2
D: TRBD2
J: TRBJ2-3
DNA: TGTGCCAGCAGCTTAGCGGGAGGGTACACAGATACGCAGTATTTT
CDR3: CASSLAGGYTDTQYF

size: .
V: TRBV12-3/TRBV12-4
D: TRBD2
J: TRBJ2-2
DNA: TGTGCCAGCAGTTTCGGGGATCCCGGGACTAGCGGGGGAGACACCGGGGAGCTGTTTTTT
CDR3: CASSFGDPGTSGGDTGELFF

size: .
V: TRBV7-8
D: .
J: TRBJ2-7
DNA: TGTGCCAGCAGCTCACGGACCGCGGCTTCCTACGAGCAGTACTTC
CDR3: CASSSRTAASYEQYF

size: few
V: TRBV29-1
D: .
J: TRBJ2-1
DNA: TGCAGCGTTGAAGAAGGTGGGGGTGGAAACTCCTACAATGAGCAGTTCTTC
CDR3: CSVEEGGGGNSYNEQFF

size: few
V: TRBV12-3/TRBV12-4
D: .
J: TRBJ2-5
DNA: TGTGCCAGCGAGCCATGGGCGGGGACCCAGTACTTC
CDR3: CASEPWAGTQYF

size: .
V: TRBV7-2
D: TRBD2
J: TRBJ2-7
DNA: TGTGCCAGCAGCCCCATTAGCGGGAGCTCCAACGAGCAGTACTTC
CDR3: CASSPISGSSNEQYF

size: many
V: TRBV9
D: .
J: TRBJ1-2
DNA: TGTGCCAGCAGCGGGGAATTCTGGCGGGACGCGAACTATGGCTACACCTTC
CDR3: CASSGEFWRDANYGYTF

size: .
V: TRBV11-1
D: .
J: TRBJ2-4
DNA: TGTGCCAGCAGCTTGGGCACAACACCCAAAAACATTCAGTACTTC
CDR3: CASSLGTTPKNIQYF

size: many
V: TRBV28
D: .
J: TRBJ2-7
DNA: TGTGCCAGCAACGGGATTAAGGCCTACGAGCAGTACTTC
CDR3: CASNGIKAYEQYF

size: .
V: TRBV2
D: TRBD1
J: TRBJ1-5
DNA: TGTGCCAGCAGTGATGTGACAGGGGTAAATCAGCCCCAGCATTTT
CDR3: CASSDVTGVNQPQHF

size: few
V: TRBV24-1
D: TRBD2
J: TRBJ2-1
DNA: TGTGCCACCAGTGAATCTTTAGCGGGAGCGTCCTACAATGAGCAGTTCTTC
CDR3: CATSESLAGASYNEQFF

size: .
V: TRBV6-5
D: .
J: TRBJ1-1
DNA: TGTGCCGGCAGTCGTGTTGTGGGTCAAATTGAAGCTTTCTTT
CDR3: CAGSRVVGQIEAFF

size: .
V: TRBV7-9
D: TRBD1
J: TRBJ1-2
DNA: TGTGCCAGCAGCTCCCCGGGACAGGGTCGGAGCTATGGCTACACCTTC
CDR3: CASSSPGQGRSYGYTF

size: few
V: TRBV13
D: .
J: TRBJ2-7
DNA: TGTGCCAGCAGCAGTATGGTTGCCTACGAGCAGTACTTC
CDR3: CASSSMVAYEQYF

size: few
V: TRBV12-3/TRBV12-4
D: .
J: TRBJ1-1
DNA: TGTGCCAGCAGTTCCCCTACAGGGCTCGAAGCTGAAGCTTTCTTT
CDR3: CASSSPTGLEAEAFF

size: .
V: TRBV6-5
D: TRBD2
J: TRBJ2-7
DNA: TGTGCCAGCAGTTACGACACTAGCGGGATTTACGAGCAGTACTTC
CDR3: CASSYDTSGIYEQYF

size: .
V: TRBV7-2
D: TRBD1
J: TRBJ2-1
DNA: TGTGCCAGCAGCTTAGATGGGACAGAGACGTTCCATGAGCAGTTCTTC
CDR3: CASSLDGTETFHEQFF

size: .
V: TRBV5-1
D: TRBD2
J: TRBJ2-1
DNA: TGCGTCAGCAGCTTGGCCCTAGCGGGAGGCCTAATCTCCTACAATGAGCAGTTCTTC
CDR3: CVSSLALAGGLISYNEQFF

size: few
V: TRBV28
D: .
J: TRBJ2-7
DNA: TGTGCCAGCAGTTTCAGAGGGCGACTAGACTACGAGCAGTACTTC
CDR3: CASSFRGRLDYEQYF

size: many
V: TRBV7-9
D: .
J: TRBJ2-1
DNA: TGTGCCACCCTCCCGGAGTCATACAATGAGCAGTTCTTC
CDR3: CATLPESYNEQFF

size: .
V: TRBV5-6
D: .
J: TRBJ1-1
DNA: TGTGCCAGCAGCCCCTGGATTGGCAGGAACACTGAAGCCCTCTTT
CDR3: CASSPWIGRNTEALF

size: many
V: TRBV9
D: .
J: TRBJ2-3
DNA: TGTGCCAGCAGCGTTGGGACATTTACTACAGATACGCAGTATTTT
CDR3: CASSVGTFTTDTQYF

size: .
V: TRBV27
D: .
J: TRBJ2-1
DNA: TGTGCCAGCAGTTATGGGGTTTACAATGAGCAGCTCTTC
CDR3: CASSYGVYNEQLF